Reported below is one T cell receptor beta chain. These data come from a study of blood T cell repertoires in COVID-19. Study information: COVID-19 samples from acute and convalescent phases originated in the United States, Italy and Spain. Sources were T cells, B-cell-depleted T cells, or PBMCs; the material itself was cDNA or gDNA.

Original data processing: Quantification of nucleated cells was approximated via reference gene primer amplification. Only in-frame clones appear in the TCRdb table, and some are missing; sequencing was by immunoSEQ multiplex PCR. V and J calls plus clone size are reproduced from that table; the DNA served to infer D and trimming. Found here are about 130,000 clones, about 80% of them singletons; the top ten hold about 9.5%. The CDR3 length is 17 residues. Germline V gene lookup returns CDR1 ENHRY and CDR2 SYGVKD. With V trimmed by 4 bases and J by 0 bases, 8 bases remained unmatched. V usage is TRBV10-3 and J usage is TRBJ1-2; 10 nucleotides line up with TRBD1. Sequenced: peripheral blood. This clonotype originated in a man aged 35-49 years with active or convalescent COVID-19. For the CDR3, the DNA is TGTGCCATCAGTGCCGAGGGACAGGGGACAGCTAACTATGGCTACACCTTC. As protein: CAISAEGQGTANYGYTF.